This entry features one T cell receptor beta chain sequence. These data originate in a study of blood T cell repertoires in COVID-19. There are 13 residues in the CDR3. CDR1 and CDR2 (germline): SGHTA, FQGNSA. The V end lost 7 bases, the J end lost 5 bases, and 14 bases lay between the germline ends. Assay used: immunoSEQ multiplex PCR; TCRdb lists only in-frame clones, some missing. The data contain tens of thousands of clones, about 74% of them singletons. The sample taken for sequencing was peripheral blood. The gene calls are TRBV7-2 and TRBJ2-5; perhaps TRBD2 as D (7 bases). The clonotype was recovered from a human donor with acute or convalescent COVID-19. The donor label of this sample is uncertain. The CDR3 DNA is TGTGCCAGCAACGGGGGGCGCGCGGAGACCCAGTACTTC. Translating it yields CASNGGRAETQYF. The full variable domain, rest sourced from reference TRBV7-2 and TRBJ2-5, is GAGVSQSPSNKVTEKGKDVELRCDPISGHTALYWYRQSLGQGLEFLIYFQGNSAPDKSGLPSDRFSAERTGGSVSTLTIQRTQQEDSAVYLCASNGGRAETQYFGPGTRLLVL.